A selection of T cell receptor beta chains follows, all from one sample in a study of identical twins. TCRdb re-analysed the 5' RACE reads in MiXCR, keeping a single row per CDR3 protein. The table includes some 1,700,000 distinct CDR3 sequences, more than 30% detected once. Sequencing was performed on cord blood. All receptors derive from a newborn girl in good health. Both conserved end residues are part of each CDR3. Fields, in order: D gene, CDR3 length, clone size, V gene, J gene, CDR3 DNA, CDR3 protein. A D gene is named only where the DNA matches it firmly. The size entry is marked missing in some rows and otherwise reads once, few, many or a size class.

>NA|15|few|TRBV6-6|TRBJ2-7
TGTGCCAGCAGTTCGACTAGGCCCCTCTTCTACGAGCAGTACTTC
CASSSTRPLFYEQYF
>NA|10|many|TRBV29-1|TRBJ1-2
TGCAGCGTGGACAGTTTTGGCTACACCTTC
CSVDSFGYTF
>NA|17|NA|TRBV4-2|TRBJ1-5
TGTGCCAGCAGCCAGGCAGGGGAAGGGTATAGCAATCAGCCCCAGCATTTT
CASSQAGEGYSNQPQHF
>NA|17|few|TRBV28|TRBJ2-2
TGTGCCAGCAGTCCCTTCCTAGTGGTCCTCCTCACCGGGGAGCTGTTTTTT
CASSPFLVVLLTGELFF
>TRBD1|15|NA|TRBV7-2|TRBJ2-1
TGTGCCAGCAACCCGTCCGGGACAGCCTACAATGAGCAGTTCTTC
CASNPSGTAYNEQFF
>TRBD2|15|few|TRBV29-1|TRBJ2-1
TGCAGCGTTCCGGAGGGACTAGTAGAATTCAATGAGCAGTTCTTC
CSVPEGLVEFNEQFF
>NA|13|few|TRBV12-3/TRBV12-4|TRBJ1-1
TGTGCCAGCAGCTCCCAACACGACACTGAAGCTTTCTTT
CASSSQHDTEAFF
>NA|13|few|TRBV12-3/TRBV12-4|TRBJ2-1
TGTGCCAGCAGTGCCTTTGGGGTGAATGAGCAGTTCTTC
CASSAFGVNEQFF
>NA|13|NA|TRBV28|TRBJ1-2
TGTGCCAGCGGGACGAGAGCTGTCTATGGCTACACCTTC
CASGTRAVYGYTF
>NA|16|NA|TRBV7-9|TRBJ1-5
TGTGCCAGCAGCTTATTAACGGGTGAACCCAATCAGCCCCAGCATTTT
CASSLLTGEPNQPQHF
>NA|14|NA|TRBV20-1|TRBJ1-2
TGCAGTGCTAGAGAGGTCCCAGCAGGCTATGGCTACACCTTC
CSAREVPAGYGYTF
>TRBD2|18|few|TRBV4-1|TRBJ2-3
TGCGCCAGCAGCCAAGATTTGGCTAGCGGGAGGGAAAGAGATACGCAGTATTTT
CASSQDLASGRERDTQYF
>NA|15|NA|TRBV2|TRBJ2-1
TGTGCCAGCAGTGAAGCGCTTCGGCTAGAAAAACAGCAGTTCTTC
CASSEALRLEKQQFF
>NA|15|NA|TRBV30|TRBJ1-2
TGTGCCTGGAGTGTGTCGAGGCTTAAAGCATATGGCTACACCTTC
CAWSVSRLKAYGYTF
>NA|12|many|TRBV6-1|TRBJ1-2
TGTGCCAGCAGGGACCGTAACTATGGCTACACCTTC
CASRDRNYGYTF
>NA|16|NA|TRBV12-3/TRBV12-4|TRBJ2-7
TGTGCCAACAGTTTTCACCCGGTGGACTCCTCCTACGAGCAGTACTTC
CANSFHPVDSSYEQYF
>NA|15|few|TRBV29-1|TRBJ2-7
TGCAGCGTTGAAGAAAGGGGGGATCGTTTCTACGAGCAGTACTTC
CSVEERGDRFYEQYF
>TRBD2|20|NA|TRBV12-3/TRBV12-4|TRBJ2-1
TGTGCCAGCAGCATAGAGGGACTAGCGGCTCAACCAACCATAGGTGGTGAGCAGTTCTTC
CASSIEGLAAQPTIGGEQFF
>TRBD2|14|NA|TRBV12-3/TRBV12-4|TRBJ2-1
TGTGCCAGTAATTTAGCGGGGATCTTGGATGAGCAGTTCTTC
CASNLAGILDEQFF
>TRBD1|14|NA|TRBV7-9|TRBJ1-2
TGTGCCAGCAGCTTACGGGACAGGGGGCCTGGCTACACCTTC
CASSLRDRGPGYTF
>TRBD2|15|many|TRBV10-3|TRBJ2-3
TGTGCCATCAGTGAGGCGGGAGGGCCATCCGATACGCAGTATTTT
CAISEAGGPSDTQYF
>NA|12|few|TRBV21-1|TRBJ2-5
TGTGCCAGCAGCACCGCCCGCAATGAGCAGTACTTC
CASSTARNEQYF
>TRBD2|17|NA|TRBV27|TRBJ2-1
TGTGCCAGCAGTTTATCTAGCGGGGGGTTCCCTAGGAATGAGCAGTTCTTC
CASSLSSGGFPRNEQFF
>NA|15|few|TRBV14|TRBJ2-7
TGTGCCAGCAGCAAGGGTGGGGTGAGATTCTACGAGCAGTACTTC
CASSKGGVRFYEQYF
>NA|16|NA|TRBV6-6|TRBJ1-2
TGTGCCAGCAGTTACTGGTCCGGCAGAGCTAACTATGGCTACACCTTC
CASSYWSGRANYGYTF
>TRBD2|16|many|TRBV12-3/TRBV12-4|TRBJ2-1
TGTGCCAGCAGTTTTCTGCGGACTAGCGGGACCAATGAGCAGTTCTTC
CASSFLRTSGTNEQFF
>NA|13|NA|TRBV20-1|TRBJ2-2
TGCAGGGCGAAAGGTCCAGGCACCGGGGAGCTGTTTTTT
CRAKGPGTGELFF
>NA|14|NA|TRBV6-5|TRBJ2-1
TGTGCCAGCAAAGGGCTAGCCTCCTACAATGAGCAGTTCTTC
CASKGLASYNEQFF
>NA|13|once|TRBV27|TRBJ2-7
TGTGCCAGCAGACTAAGGGGTCCCTACGAGCGGTACTTC
CASRLRGPYERYF
>NA|16|NA|TRBV2|TRBJ2-4
TGTGCCAGCAGTGATTTCCAGGGCCTAGCCAAAAACATTCAGTACTTC
CASSDFQGLAKNIQYF